The entry below gives a single T cell receptor (beta chain) sequence along with its context. Its cognate antigen is unknown. Germline CDR1 is DFQATT and CDR2 is SNEGSKA (reference sequence). The CDR3 runs to 11 residues. Trimming took off 2 bases at V and 6 bases at J, with 4 bases between the two ends. PCR was performed using 60 Vbeta and 13 Jbeta primers. Profiled with immunoSEQ multiplex PCR; TCRdb holds only in-frame clones, not every one. Among 85,000 to 120,000 clones listed, 60% to 80% were seen once. These data are taken from a study of cytomegalovirus exposure and HLA in healthy donors. Background on the study: In an early release, HLA-typed donors contributed some 80 million unique TCR sequences.

Study-level results: About 87% or about 30% of the time was how often most TCR beta V segments were productive, according to an earlier analysis. A later analysis found TCR association rates differed by HLA locus, highest for DRB1 and lowest for HLA-C.

The origin of this receptor is a male donor in good health and CMV-seropositive. The specimen sequenced was PBMCs. The J gene is TRBJ2-2, the V gene TRBV20-1; D gene ambiguous. The CDR3 DNA reads TGCAGTGCTAGACGTCCCGGGGAGCTGTTTTTT. It specifies CSARRPGELFF.